These 31 T cell receptor beta chains share one sample of origin, sequenced in a study of early T cells in non-severe SARS-CoV-2 infection. From the 5' RACE reads, TCRdb called clonotypes with MiXCR, one entry per CDR3 protein. This table has over 30,000 distinct CDR3 sequences, less than 8% appearing once. Material: whole blood. Receptors were obtained from an adult who was a healthcare worker with PCR-confirmed SARS-CoV-2 infection or an uninfected control (not recorded which).

This clonotype was observed many times. The CDR3 loop reads CASSLYRRGGYEQYF. Written as DNA, the CDR3 is TGTGCCAGCAGTTTATATCGACGGGGAGGTTACGAGCAGTACTTC. The rearrangement links TRBV28 to TRBJ2-7, with D possibly being TRBD2 (6 bases). The length of the CDR3 is 15 residues. Germline CDR1 is MDHEN and CDR2 is SYDVKM. Trimming took 1 base from V and 4 from J, leaving 14 bases between them.

This clonotype came up many times. This rearrangement joins TRBV4-2 to TRBJ1-4, with TRBD1 matching over 12 bases. The CDR3 has 19 residues. Germline CDR1 LGHNA, CDR2 YNFKEQ. Germline trimming cut 3 bases from V and 3 bases from J; bases unmatched to any gene: 11. The CDR3: CASSHPRDRGPGANEKLFF. The CDR3 DNA reads as TGTGCCAGCAGCCACCCCCGGGACAGGGGGCCCGGGGCTAATGAAAAACTGTTTTTT.

This clonotype was recorded many times. The genes are TRBV7-2 and TRBJ2-5; maybe TRBD2 (5 bases). The CDR3 is made up of 12 amino acids. CDR1 SGHTA and CDR2 FQGNSA come from the germline V gene. Deletions cut 0 bases from V and 9 bases from J, with 8 bases between. In DNA form, the CDR3 reads TGTGCCAGCAGCTTAGCGGACTCGTCCCAGTACTTC. This sequence encodes CASSLADSSQYF.

V gene TRBV9 combines with J gene TRBJ2-7; 7 nucleotides align to TRBD2. The germline V gene has CDR1 SGDLS and CDR2 YYNGEE. V shed 3 bases and J 2 bases; nucleotides not matched to a gene: 5. The CDR3 is 14 amino acids. CDR3: CASSASGGAYEQYF. DNA of the CDR3: TGTGCCAGCAGCGCTTCTGGGGGGGCCTACGAGCAGTACTTC.

The chain employs TRBV6-5 and TRBJ2-7, with D possibly matching TRBD2 (5 bases). V gave up 2 bases and J gave up 0 bases, with 14 bases separating them. The length of the CDR3 is 16 residues. The V gene's germline CDR1 is MNHEY and CDR2 SVGAGI. Written as DNA, the CDR3 is TGTGCCAGCAGTTACACCCGGGTTGGGAGCTCCTACGAGCAGTACTTC. Its protein product is CASSYTRVGSSYEQYF.

This clonotype came up many times. This chain joins TRBV7-6 and TRBJ2-7, with TRBD2 matching 11 bases. CDR1 and CDR2 (germline): SGHVS, FNYEAQ. CDR3 length: 16 residues. With 2 bases clipped from V and 3 bases from J, the junction kept 6 bases outside the gene matches. CDR3 coding DNA: TGTGCCAGCAGCTTAACTAGCGGGGGTACCATCTACGAGCAGTACTTC. This translates into CASSLTSGGTIYEQYF.

This clonotype was recorded at least ten times. The chain uses TRBV15 and TRBJ2-2; D may be TRBD1 or TRBD2 (5 bases each). Germline CDR1 is LNHNV and CDR2 is YYDKDF (reference sequence). Trimming cost V 1 base and J 7 bases, with 13 bases left between them. The CDR3 consists of 15 residues. The CDR3 loop reads CATSRATRGVGELFF. The CDR3 DNA sequence: TGTGCCACCAGCAGAGCGACAAGAGGGGTCGGGGAGCTGTTTTTT.

The V call is TRBV5-1, the J call TRBJ2-3; D is undetermined. The CDR3 spans 15 residues. Germline V gene sequence: CDR1 SGHRS, CDR2 YFSETQ. The germline V and J ends were trimmed by 4 bases and 3 bases, with 15 bases remaining between them. CDR3 in DNA: TGCGCCAGCAGCCTTATTGCATCTGTTACAGATACGCAGTATTTT. Protein product: CASSLIASVTDTQYF.

This clonotype came up a few times. The genes are TRBV5-4 and TRBJ2-2; D tentatively reads TRBD1 or TRBD2 (5 bases each). This CDR3 is built from 15 residues. The germline CDR1 and CDR2 sequences are SGHNT and YYREEE (reference sequence). V lost 0 bases to trimming and J lost 2 bases, with 8 bases between them. The CDR3 coding sequence is TGTGCCAGCAGCTTGGGAGGGGTTAACACCGGGGAGCTGTTTTTT. Protein product: CASSLGGVNTGELFF.

This clonotype was detected only a few times. The chain is built from TRBV6-2 or TRBV6-3 and TRBJ1-1; no reliable D call. CDR3 size: 15 residues. Trimming shortened V by 2 bases and J by 1 base, and 11 bases separated the two germline ends. The germline V gene has CDR1 MNHEY and CDR2 SVGEGT. As DNA, the CDR3 is TGTGCCAGCAGTTACGGCAAGGGCGGGAACACTGAAGCTTTCTTT. It encodes CASSYGKGGNTEAFF.

The table lists this clonotype with many counts. This chain links TRBV5-6 with TRBJ1-6; TRBD1 aligns across 8 bases. Germline CDR1 reads SGHDT; CDR2 reads YYEEEE. The V and J ends lost 4 bases and 12 bases, in that order; junction bases with no gene match: 9. The length of the CDR3 is 14 residues. CDR3 loop: CASSLVGTGGPLHF. The CDR3 DNA reads TGTGCCAGCAGCCTGGTAGGGACAGGAGGACCCCTCCACTTT.

Only a few counts were recorded for this clonotype. The chain employs TRBV11-2 and TRBJ2-1; 13 nucleotides match TRBD2. This CDR3 is 14 amino acids long. The ends lost 5 bases at V and 9 bases at J; junction bases unmatched: 4. From germline, CDR1 is SGHAT and CDR2 FQNNGV. The CDR3 loop reads CASSPGLAGLEQFF. CDR3 bases: TGTGCCAGCAGCCCGGGACTAGCGGGACTTGAGCAGTTCTTC.

This chain uses TRBV12-3 or TRBV12-4 with TRBJ1-1, with 11 nucleotides matching TRBD1. The CDR3 is 14 amino acids. The V and J ends lost 6 bases and 5 bases, in that order; junction bases with no gene match: 5. The CDR3 DNA reads TGTGCCAGCAGCCTGGGACAGGGGGTTACTGAAGCTTTCTTT. This gives the protein CASSLGQGVTEAFF.

This clonotype came up many times. This rearrangement joins TRBV7-9 to TRBJ2-1, with unresolved D. The CDR3 is 15 residues long. Per germline, CDR1 SEHNR and CDR2 FQNEAQ (reference sequence). V lost 5 bases, J lost 0 bases, and 11 bases lay in between. In DNA, the CDR3 is TGTGCCAGCAGCCAGCTTGGTAGCTCCTACAATGAGCAGTTCTTC. Translation gives CASSQLGSSYNEQFF.

This clonotype was recorded many times. The rearrangement links TRBV7-2 to TRBJ2-4, with 7 bases matching TRBD2. This CDR3 has 16 amino acids. Germline CDR1 SGHTA, CDR2 FQGNSA. J was trimmed by 0 bases and V by 4 bases; bases with no gene match: 6. The DNA of the CDR3 is TGTGCCAGCAGCTCAAGCGGGGTTCAAGCCAAAAACATTCAGTACTTC. Translated: CASSSSGVQAKNIQYF.

This clonotype was observed many times. DNA for the CDR3: TGTGCCAGCAGTCAGACCACCTTAAGGCAGACAGATACGCAGTATTTT. Translating gives CASSQTTLRQTDTQYF. The chain has TRBV6-5 and TRBJ2-3; D is uncertain. From germline, CDR1 is MNHEY and CDR2 SVGAGI. This CDR3 is built from 16 residues. Trimming left V 5 bases short and J 3 bases short, with 18 bases between.

This clonotype was detected ten times or more. V and J are TRBV27 and TRBJ2-5; 9 nucleotides match TRBD1. CDR1 MNHEY and CDR2 SMNVEV come from the germline V gene (reference sequence). The CDR3 sequence is 19 residues long. With 3 bases clipped from V and 5 bases from J, the junction kept 19 bases outside the gene matches. CDR3 residues: CASSLTYRGRWQVSETQYF. For the CDR3, the DNA is TGTGCCAGCAGTTTGACTTACAGGGGGCGGTGGCAAGTTTCGGAGACCCAGTACTTC.

This clonotype turned up a few times. This chain joins TRBV7-8 and TRBJ1-5, with 10 bases fitting TRBD1. Germline trimming cut 1 base from V and 9 bases from J; bases unmatched to any gene: 6. The CDR3 sequence is 15 residues long. Germline CDR1 is SGHVS and CDR2 is FQNEAQ. The CDR3: CASSLGDRGLWPQHF. For the CDR3, the DNA is TGTGCCAGCAGCTTAGGGGACAGGGGCCTTTGGCCCCAGCATTTT.

This clonotype was observed at least ten times. V gene TRBV3-1 combines with J gene TRBJ2-1, with 12 bases identical to TRBD2. V lost 4 bases and J lost 3; bases outside the gene matches: 7. This CDR3 has 17 residues. Germline CDR1 is LGHDT and CDR2 is YNNKEL (reference sequence). CDR3 DNA: TGTGCCAGCAGCCCGCGATTGACTAGCGGGGGCTACAATGAGCAGTTCTTC. Translated, it gives CASSPRLTSGGYNEQFF.

By share, this clonotype ranks as medium-sized. V gene TRBV20-1 combines with J gene TRBJ2-3, with D possibly TRBD1 on 6 matching bases. The CDR3 is 15 amino acids. V was pared by 5 bases and J by 1 base, with 16 bases between. The germline CDR1 and CDR2 sequences are DFQATT and SNEGSKA (reference sequence). In DNA, the CDR3 is TGCAGTGCTTTGGGCTGGGGGCAGCGCACAGATACGCAGTATTTT. Protein: CSALGWGQRTDTQYF.

This clonotype was seen at least ten times. This chain connects TRBV28 to TRBJ1-5; D may be TRBD1 (5 bases). Germline V gene sequence: CDR1 MDHEN, CDR2 SYDVKM. The CDR3 extends over 14 amino acids. The ends were cut back, 5 bases at V and 2 bases at J, with 10 bases in the middle. Here the CDR3 DNA reads TGTGCCAGCAGTGCAAAACAGGGCAATCAGCCCCAGCATTTT. Its translation: CASSAKQGNQPQHF. Filled out from reference TRBV28 and TRBJ1-5, the complete variable domain reads DVKVTQSSRYLVKRTGEKVFLECVQDMDHENMFWYRQDPGLGLRLIYFSYDVKMKEKGDIPEGYSVSREKKERFSLILESASTNQTSMYLCASSAKQGNQPQHFGDGTRLSIL.

A few counts support this clonotype. The chain has TRBV27 and TRBJ2-7; 8 bases are a match to TRBD1. This CDR3 region has 13 residues. The V gene end was trimmed by 6 bases and the J gene end by 2 bases; junction bases not matched to a gene: 3. The germline gives CDR1 MNHEY, CDR2 SMNVEV (reference sequence). The chain's CDR3 is CASSDRGPYEQYF. CDR3 DNA sequence: TGTGCCAGCAGCGACAGGGGTCCCTACGAGCAGTACTTC.

This clonotype was detected many times. This rearrangement joins TRBV12-3 or TRBV12-4 to TRBJ1-3, with D unclear. V shed 8 bases and J shed 0 bases, with 8 bases lying between them. The CDR3 consists of 13 residues. The chain's CDR3 is CASLPVSGNTIYF. In DNA form, the CDR3 reads TGTGCCAGCCTTCCAGTCTCTGGAAACACCATATATTTT.

This clonotype occurred a few times. The chain joins TRBV28 to TRBJ2-4; the match to TRBD1 covers 7 bases. The germline V gene has CDR1 MDHEN and CDR2 SYDVKM. This CDR3 contains 13 residues. V shed 10 bases and J 2 bases; nucleotides not matched to a gene: 5. The CDR3 protein is CAIAQGTKNIQYF. In DNA form, the CDR3 reads TGTGCCATCGCACAGGGGACCAAAAACATTCAGTACTTC.

This clonotype was picked up many times. The V gene is TRBV4-3, the J gene TRBJ2-6, with D hard to call. Germline CDR1 LGHNA, CDR2 YSLEER. Trimming took 2 bases from V and 2 from J, leaving 10 bases between them. This CDR3 region has 16 residues. The CDR3 nucleotides read TGCGCCAGCAGCCAACAAGGGCTGACTGGGGCCAACGTCCTGACTTTC. Amino acids: CASSQQGLTGANVLTF.

This clonotype was counted at least ten times. The chain couples TRBV7-9 to TRBJ2-1; no clear D gene. This CDR3 is built from 13 residues. V shed 5 bases and J shed 10 bases, with 15 bases lying between them. CDR1 and CDR2 (germline): SEHNR, FQNEAQ (reference sequence). The CDR3 DNA follows: TGTGCCAGCAGCCCTTGGCAGGCGAGAGAGCAGTTCTTC. It encodes CASSPWQAREQFF. Supplemented by reference TRBV7-9 and TRBJ2-1, the full variable domain reads DTGVSQNPRHKITKRGQNVTFRCDPISEHNRLYWYRQTLGQGPEFLTYFQNEAQLEKSRLLSDRFSAERPKGSFSTLEIQRTEQGDSAMYLCASSPWQAREQFFGPGTRLTVL.

This chain links TRBV12-3 or TRBV12-4 with TRBJ1-5, with TRBD1 as a possible D gene (5 bases). CDR3 length equals 14 residues. Trimming took 2 bases from V and 3 from J, leaving 8 bases between them. CDR3 sequence reads: CASSLSRVNQPQHF. The CDR3 region has the DNA TGTGCCAGCAGTTTATCCAGGGTCAATCAGCCCCAGCATTTT.

This clonotype was counted between two and nine times. V gene TRBV20-1 combines with J gene TRBJ2-1, with D possibly TRBD1 on 5 matching bases. V lost 5 bases and J lost 8, with 13 bases in between. CDR3 size: 12 residues. Germline CDR1 DFQATT, CDR2 SNEGSKA (reference sequence). The CDR3 here is CSAPQGIDEQFF. In nucleotides, the CDR3 is TGCAGTGCTCCGCAGGGTATCGATGAGCAGTTCTTC.

About this clonotype: A much larger clone differs from this one at a single base, so this may be a read error. This is likely a read error, given that the CDR3 carries no conserved phenylalanine or tryptophan at its end. The chain has TRBV7-2 and TRBJ2-3; TRBD2 is a possible D gene (5 bases). This CDR3 has 13 residues. Between the trimmed V and J ends, which lost 5 bases and 4 bases, there was a span of 10 bases. CDR1 is SGHTA and CDR2 is FQGNSA in the germline V gene. The CDR3 reads CASSIGLSDTQYL. Here the CDR3 DNA reads TGTGCCAGCAGCATCGGACTGTCAGATACGCAGTATTTA.

This clonotype showed up many times. CDR3 sequence (DNA): TGTGCCAGCAAAACATTTGCCACAGGGGGCAATGAGCAGTTCTTC. Amino acids: CASKTFATGGNEQFF. The genes are TRBV28 and TRBJ2-1; 8 bases align to TRBD1. CDR3 size: 15 residues. The J segment lost 6 bases and the V segment lost 7 bases, leaving 11 bases of the junction unmatched. Germline CDR1 MDHEN, CDR2 SYDVKM.

This clonotype is medium-sized within its sample. The CDR3 reads CASSFDRGGRRNEQYF. DNA for the CDR3: TGTGCCAGCAGTTTTGACAGGGGAGGGCGGAGAAACGAGCAGTACTTC. This sequence joins TRBV28 and TRBJ2-7, with D possibly TRBD1 on 8 matching bases. CDR3 length: 16 amino acids. CDR1 and CDR2 (germline): MDHEN, SYDVKM. The V and J ends lost 3 bases and 5 bases respectively, with 20 bases between them.